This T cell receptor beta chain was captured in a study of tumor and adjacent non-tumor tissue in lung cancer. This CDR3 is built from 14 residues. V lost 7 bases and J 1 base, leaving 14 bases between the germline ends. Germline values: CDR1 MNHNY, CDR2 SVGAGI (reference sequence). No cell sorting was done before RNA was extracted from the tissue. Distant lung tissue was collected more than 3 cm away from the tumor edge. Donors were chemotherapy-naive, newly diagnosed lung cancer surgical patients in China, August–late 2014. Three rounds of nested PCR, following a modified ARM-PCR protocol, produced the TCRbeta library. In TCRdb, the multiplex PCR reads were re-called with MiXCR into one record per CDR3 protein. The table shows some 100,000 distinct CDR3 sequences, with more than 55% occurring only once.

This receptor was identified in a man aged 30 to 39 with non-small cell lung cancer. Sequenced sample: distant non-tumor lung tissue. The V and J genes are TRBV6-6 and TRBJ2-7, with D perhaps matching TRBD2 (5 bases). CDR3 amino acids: CASNSGGRSYEQYF. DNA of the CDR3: TGTGCCAGCAACTCAGGAGGCAGGTCCTACGAGCAGTACTTC.